This TCR beta chain originates from a study of shared clonotypes between healthy human individuals. About the study: Serving as donors were a couple of women and a few men, whose ages spanned 18 to 49.

Sequencing was performed with immunoSEQ multiplex PCR; in TCRdb, only in-frame clones are kept and a portion is missing. The sample lists 650,000 to 800,000 clones, roughly 72% occurring once. Trimming removed 4 bases from V and 2 bases from J, with 12 bases in between. Germline CDR1 MDHEN, CDR2 SYDVKM. There are 15 residues in the CDR3. Study-wide points: Some naive CD4 clonotypes, roughly 5%, turned up in common across several donors. Large sequencing depth failed to make sorted-subset sequencing complete, rarefaction showed. It was the non-shared clonotypes that had lower generation probabilities than clonotypes shared by all four donors.

Worth noting for this clone: Its antigen is not known.

The chain uses TRBV28 and TRBJ1-5; a possible D gene is TRBD1 (6 bases). The receptor's source is a woman aged 30 to 39 in good health. The sequencing sample was made of memory CD4+ T cells sorted from blood. As for subset: CD45RA-negative fraction. This CDR3 is CASSSPRQGNQPQHF. CDR3 in DNA: TGTGCCAGCAGTTCGCCAAGACAGGGCAATCAGCCCCAGCATTTT.